What follows are 6 T cell receptor beta chains derived from one specimen sequenced in a study of T cell therapy after organ transplantation. These TCRs are of unknown antigen specificity. Libraries were prepared by immunoSEQ multiplex PCR; TCRdb keeps only in-frame clonotypes and omits some of them. The sample contains 40,000 to 60,000 clones, about 94% of which appear only once. Here the sequenced sample was CD8+ T cells from blood, taken before autologous CMV-specific T cell therapy. Receptor source: a human patient who had received a solid organ transplant and had CMV disease.

The rearrangement uses TRBV6-5 and TRBJ2-2; 7 nucleotides line up with TRBD1. The germline CDR1 and CDR2 sequences are MNHEY and SVGAGI. The J segment lost 3 bases and the V segment lost 2 bases, leaving 0 bases of the junction unmatched. The CDR3 loop spans 14 amino acids. The chain's CDR3 is CASSYGTDTGELFF. In nucleotides, the CDR3 is TGTGCCAGCAGTTACGGGACAGACACCGGGGAGCTGTTTTTT.

V usage is TRBV6-5 and J usage is TRBJ2-7; no definite D call. Germline V gene lookup returns CDR1 MNHEY and CDR2 SVGAGI. V lost 7 bases to trimming and J lost 2 bases, with 18 bases between them. The CDR3 consists of 15 residues. The CDR3 coding sequence is TGTGCCAGCACCCCGGTGACCCGAGGACCCTACGAGCAGTACTTC. Translated, it gives CASTPVTRGPYEQYF.

The V and J genes are TRBV5-6 and TRBJ2-5, with D perhaps matching TRBD1 or TRBD2 (5 bases each). The CDR3 runs 13 residues. Germline V CDR1 and CDR2: SGHDT, YYEEEE. The ends were cut back, 3 bases at V and 4 bases at J, with 10 bases in the middle. The CDR3 coding sequence is TGTGCCAGCAGCTGGGGGTGGGGAGAGACCCAGTACTTC. Its translation: CASSWGWGETQYF.

The chain joins TRBV10-2 to TRBJ2-2; D is uncertain. This CDR3 is 13 amino acids long. V was cut by 5 bases and J by 6 bases, with 10 bases left in between. In germline, CDR1 is WSHSY, CDR2 SAAADI. The CDR3 sequence: CASSPLGPGELFF. CDR3 sequence (DNA): TGCGCCAGCAGTCCCCTTGGCCCCGGGGAGCTGTTTTTT.

V and J are TRBV5-1 and TRBJ2-7; D gene unclear. The V end lost 2 bases, the J end lost 1 base, and 10 bases lay between the germline ends. This CDR3 has 14 residues. Germline values: CDR1 SGHRS, CDR2 YFSETQ. The CDR3 DNA is TGCGCCAGCAGCTTACAGAGAGAGTCCTACGAGCAGTACTTC. Translation gives CASSLQRESYEQYF.

This chain joins TRBV7-9 and TRBJ2-1; D might be TRBD2 (6 bases). The V end lost 3 bases, the J end lost 6 bases, and 12 bases lay between the germline ends. This CDR3 spans 14 amino acids. Germline V gene data show CDR1 as SEHNR and CDR2 as FQNEAQ (reference sequence). The CDR3 here is CASSLRLEGNEQFF. CDR3 coding DNA: TGTGCCAGCAGCTTGAGACTAGAGGGCAATGAGCAGTTCTTC.